Listed here is a single T cell receptor beta chain. Trimming removed 5 bases at V and 3 bases at J, with 10 bases between. The CDR3 is 13 amino acids. Germline V gene sequence: CDR1 LNHDA, CDR2 SQIVND (reference sequence). Seattle's enrolled individuals joined amid active infection and were then monitored longitudinally. Sequencing used immunoSEQ multiplex PCR; TCRdb keeps in-frame clones, though not all of them. Of under 200,000 clones in the sample, approximately 81% were seen once. These data belong to a study of blood T cell repertoires in COVID-19. Across the study: Nucleic acid was either cDNA or gDNA, and it came from T cells, B-cell-depleted T cells, or PBMCs.

The source is an older woman with COVID-19, enrolled during active disease. V is TRBV19 and J is TRBJ1-1, with D possibly TRBD1 on 6 matching bases. The sequenced sample was peripheral blood. CDR3 amino acids: CASSLTGDTEAFF. In DNA, the CDR3 is TGTGCCAGTAGTTTGACAGGCGACACTGAAGCTTTCTTT.